Presented here are 14 T cell receptor beta chains from one specimen sequenced in a study of tumor and adjacent non-tumor tissue in lung cancer. The library came from three nested PCR rounds adapted from ARM-PCR protocols. One entry per CDR3 protein results from TCRdb running MiXCR on the multiplex PCR reads. Here the sample spans roughly 140,000 distinct CDR3 sequences, roughly 70% being singletons. The template was RNA from unsorted bulk tissue. Sequencing was performed on lung tumor tissue. All receptors derive from a man in his sixties with small cell lung cancer.

The V gene is TRBV29-1, the J gene TRBJ1-2; 7 nucleotides line up with TRBD1. Germline values: CDR1 SQVTM, CDR2 ANQGSEA. V shed 6 bases, J shed 8 bases, and the junction held 9 bases outside the gene matches. The length of the CDR3 is 12 residues. The CDR3 loop reads CSVARTGEGYTF. As DNA, the CDR3 is TGCAGCGTCGCCCGGACAGGCGAAGGCTACACCTTC.

This clonotype was seen a handful of times. V usage is TRBV20-1 and J usage is TRBJ1-1; 9 nucleotides match TRBD1. The CDR3 extends over 15 amino acids. Trimming took 8 bases from V and 1 from J; bases not matched to a gene: 11. Per germline, CDR1 DFQATT and CDR2 SNEGSKA (reference sequence). The chain's CDR3 is CSTHTPGQGNTEAFF. For the CDR3, the DNA is TGCAGTACGCACACCCCGGGACAGGGGAACACTGAAGCTTTCTTT.

In its sample, this clonotype was seen a few times. This chain joins TRBV6-1 and TRBJ1-6; possibly TRBD1 for D (5 bases). This CDR3 region has 18 residues. CDR1 and CDR2 from the germline V gene are MNHNS and SASEGT. Trimming removed 0 bases at V and 0 bases at J, with 12 bases between. As DNA, the CDR3 is TGTGCCAGCAGTGAAGCGCTTCCGGGGGGCTCCTATAATTCACCCCTCCACTTT. This gives the protein CASSEALPGGSYNSPLHF.

This clonotype showed up just a few times. The gene calls are TRBV4-1 and TRBJ1-6, with D perhaps TRBD1 (6 bases). Germline CDR1 and CDR2: MGHRA and YSYEKL. The V and J ends lost 10 bases and 12 bases respectively, with 25 bases between them. This CDR3 has 15 residues. The CDR3 sequence: CANSQELTGVRPLHF. The CDR3, as DNA: TGCGCCAACAGTCAAGAACTGACAGGTGTCCGACCCCTCCACTTT.

Comments on this clonotype: An end of the junction differs from the germline gene, which may be a read error. The genes are TRBV29-1 and TRBJ2-1; D tentatively reads TRBD1 or TRBD2 (5 bases each). CDR1 SQVTM and CDR2 ANQGSEA come from the germline V gene. There are 14 residues in the CDR3. Written as DNA, the CDR3 is TGCAGCGTTGAAGATCTGAGGGGATCGAGTGAGCAGTTCTTT. Amino acid sequence: CSVEDLRGSSEQFF.

The chain carries TRBV28 and TRBJ1-5, with D possibly being TRBD1 (5 bases). CDR3 length: 15 amino acids. The V and J ends lost 1 base and 5 bases respectively, with 12 bases between them. Germline CDR1 and CDR2: MDHEN and SYDVKM. The CDR3 sequence is CASSLSGGRYQPQHF. The CDR3 bases are TGTGCCAGCAGTTTATCTGGGGGACGTTATCAGCCCCAGCATTTT. Full variable domain (remainder filled in from reference TRBV28 and TRBJ1-5): DVKVTQSSRYLVKRTGEKVFLECVQDMDHENMFWYRQDPGLGLRLIYFSYDVKMKEKGDIPEGYSVSREKKERFSLILESASTNQTSMYLCASSLSGGRYQPQHFGDGTRLSIL.

A remark on this clonotype: As the CDR3 is not closed by the conserved phenylalanine or tryptophan, this likely results from a read error. CDR3 DNA sequence: TGTGCCAGCAGTCAACTGGACGCTTATAGCAATCAGCCCCAGCATATA. Its protein product is CASSQLDAYSNQPQHI. This chain uses TRBV6-1 with TRBJ1-5; D is uncertain. CDR3 length: 16 amino acids. Germline CDR1 is MNHNS and CDR2 is SASEGT. Trimming took off 5 bases at V and 0 bases at J, with 14 bases between the two ends.

Points on this clonotype: One end of the junction does not line up with germline, which may come from a read error. The V gene is TRBV2, the J gene TRBJ1-5, with D possibly matching TRBD1 (6 bases). In germline, CDR1 is SNHLY, CDR2 FYNNEI. The CDR3 totals 12 residues. CDR3: CDSRGQGQPQHF. The DNA for the CDR3 is TGTGACAGCAGGGGTCAGGGTCAACCCCAGCATTTT.

The table lists this clonotype with many counts. This sequence joins TRBV29-1 and TRBJ1-1, with no clear D. Trimming removed 4 bases at V and 7 bases at J, with 19 bases between. The CDR3 is 14 amino acids. From germline, CDR1 is SQVTM and CDR2 ANQGSEA. CDR3 sequence reads: CSVVTSGWEGEAFF. Written as DNA, the CDR3 is TGCAGCGTTGTGACGTCAGGCTGGGAAGGTGAAGCTTTCTTT.

About this clonotype: This likely comes from a read error, as the CDR3 has no conserved phenylalanine or tryptophan at its end. The J gene is TRBJ1-1, the V gene TRBV11-2, with a tentative D call TRBD1 (5 bases). V shed 5 bases and J shed 0 bases, with 13 bases lying between them. The CDR3 consists of 15 residues. Germline loops: CDR1 SGHAT, CDR2 FQNNGV. The CDR3 is CASSPRDGLNTEAFY. The CDR3 DNA is TGTGCCAGCAGCCCCCGGGACGGTCTGAACACTGAAGCTTTCTAT.

This clonotype was counted a few times. This chain joins TRBV6-5 and TRBJ2-7; 10 nucleotides match TRBD2. Looked up from germline, CDR1 is MNHEY and CDR2 is SVGAGI. This CDR3 comprises 16 residues. The J segment lost 5 bases and the V segment lost 5 bases, leaving 12 bases of the junction unmatched. The CDR3 sequence: CASSDPAGGVPHEQYF. The CDR3 DNA reads TGTGCCAGCAGTGATCCAGCGGGAGGGGTACCCCACGAGCAGTACTTC.

This clonotype was found many times. The J gene is TRBJ2-7, the V gene TRBV29-1, with 9 positions matching TRBD1. With 6 bases clipped from V and 6 bases from J, the junction kept 9 bases outside the gene matches. Germline lookup yields CDR1 SQVTM and CDR2 ANQGSEA. This CDR3 is built from 13 residues. CDR3 sequence reads: CSVRPGQGLEQYF. Here the CDR3 DNA reads TGCAGCGTCCGCCCGGGACAGGGCCTCGAGCAGTACTTC.

Concerning this clonotype: One end of the junction does not line up with germline, which may come from a read error. V is TRBV5-4 and J is TRBJ2-2; D is undetermined. The germline V gene has CDR1 SGHNT and CDR2 YYREEE (reference sequence). This CDR3 is 17 amino acids long. The CDR3, as DNA: TGTGCCAGCAGCTCCGGACCGGCTTCTACGAAGACCGGGGAGCTGTTTTTT. It encodes CASSSGPASTKTGELFF.

This clonotype was seen many times. V usage is TRBV11-2 and J usage is TRBJ2-1; 8 nucleotides agree with TRBD1. The junction had 8 bases not matched to a gene; V was cut back by 5 bases and J by 5 bases. CDR1 SGHAT and CDR2 FQNNGV come from the germline V gene. The CDR3 runs 15 residues. The CDR3 protein is CASSLGQGRNNEQFF. CDR3 bases: TGTGCCAGCAGCCTAGGACAGGGCAGGAACAATGAGCAGTTCTTC.